This record looks at one T cell receptor (beta chain) sequence and its context. What this receptor recognizes is not known. Per-base qualities were not stored, and no clone one base away is much larger. The specimens were post-treatment primary, local recurrence and metastasis tumors obtained from patients with a poor prognosis. The data were obtained in a study of the immune and genomic landscape of osteosarcoma (dated by TCRdb to 2018 to 2021). General notes on the study: The overall cohort was composed of about 45 pediatric and adult patients with high-grade osteosarcoma, and a median age at diagnosis of approximately 25 years (range about 5-81) was recorded. Poor-risk disease was overrepresented in the cohort, as 73% of patients had an unfavorable pathologic response to standard therapy and 67% had died. In the overall cohort, more than 45% of patients were male, and localized disease at diagnosis was presented by roughly 80% of patients. The study profiled osteosarcoma specimens with whole genome, RNA and T-cell receptor sequencing plus immunohistochemistry and reverse phase protein arrays to define immunogenic potential. The osteosarcoma immunogenomic landscape was characterized by integrating TCR sequencing results with transcriptome, protein array and immunostaining data. The study aimed to explain the limited clinical activity of immune checkpoint inhibitors in osteosarcoma. A few patients contributed two samples from the same tumor site.

What the authors observed across the whole study: Because osteosarcoma is rare and all possible samples were collected, sample size was not determined by any statistical method. The clonality benchmarks were taken from external normal skin and healthy peripheral blood data instead of from matched normal tissue. In five cases, a single hyperexpanded clone dominated the repertoire, and each of these five cases had fewer than 100 T-cell clonotypes. TCR productive clonality was higher in the immune-hot C3 cluster than the cold C1 cluster but still low overall. Along with the frozen tumor specimens, matched blood was collected from just a couple of patients. Productive TCR clonality was low overall, averaging roughly 0.095 with a maximum of 0.3, suggesting limited T-cell clonal expansion.

Germline trimming: 6 bases from V, 7 bases from J; junction bases outside gene matches: 6. The germline V gene yields SNHLY for CDR1 and FYNNEI for CDR2. From its cysteine to its phenylalanine, the CDR3 spans 13 amino acids. The only DNA kept is the CDR3, 39 bases in frame from the first base. TCR beta chain CDR3 regions were immunosequenced using the ImmunoSEQ Assay (Adaptive Biotechnologies). The authors' pipeline ran thus. TCRB rearrangements, read counts, read proportions and gene usage were exported through the ImmunoSEQ Analyzer platform. T-cell clonality was computed as 1 minus Pielou's evenness on productive rearrangements. In the clonal space homeostasis analysis, clonotypes were sorted into rare, small, medium, large or hyperexpanded (0.01 to 1 of the repertoire) bins. TCR productive clonality was compared across immune clusters C1, C2 and C3 using the Wilcoxon rank sum test. As stored in TCRdb, this immuneACCESS dataset retains in-frame rearrangements with V and J assigned. A fraction of the clones does not appear; measured against another copy, unresolved V genes explain less than half of the discrepancy, and the remainder lacks a known reason. V, J and clone size reflect that table, while D and trimming were determined from the DNA. This sample comprises 2,000 to 2,500 clones, under 75% of them detected only once. The ten largest account for 13% of the sample.

Recombination linked TRBV2 to TRBJ1-5; TRBD1 lines up with 7 middle nucleotides. Sequenced material: osteosarcoma tumor tissue from the lung. This TCR was recovered from a human donor with osteosarcoma. This receptor carries the CDR3 CASRGRGSQPQHF. In nucleotide form, the sequence is TGTGCCAGCAGAGGCAGGGGGAGCCAGCCCCAGCATTTT.